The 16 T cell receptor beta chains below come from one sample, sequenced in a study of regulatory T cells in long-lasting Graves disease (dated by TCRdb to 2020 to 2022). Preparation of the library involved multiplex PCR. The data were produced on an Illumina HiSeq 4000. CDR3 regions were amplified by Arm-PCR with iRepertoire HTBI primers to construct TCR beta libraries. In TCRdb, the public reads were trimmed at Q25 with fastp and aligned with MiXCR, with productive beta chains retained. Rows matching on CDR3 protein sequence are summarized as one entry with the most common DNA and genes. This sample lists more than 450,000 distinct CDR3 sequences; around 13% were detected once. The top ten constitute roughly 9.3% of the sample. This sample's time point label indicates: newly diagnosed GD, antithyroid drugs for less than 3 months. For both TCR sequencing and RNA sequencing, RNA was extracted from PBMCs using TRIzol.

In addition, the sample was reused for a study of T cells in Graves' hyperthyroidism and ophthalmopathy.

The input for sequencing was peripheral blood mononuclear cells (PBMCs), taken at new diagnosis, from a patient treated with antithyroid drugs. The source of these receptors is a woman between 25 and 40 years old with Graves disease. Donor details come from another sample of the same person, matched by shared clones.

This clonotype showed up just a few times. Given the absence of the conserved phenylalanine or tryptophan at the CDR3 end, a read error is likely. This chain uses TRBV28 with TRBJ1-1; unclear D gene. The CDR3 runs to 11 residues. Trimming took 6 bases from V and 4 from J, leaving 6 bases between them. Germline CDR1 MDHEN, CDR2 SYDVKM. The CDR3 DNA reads TGTGCCAGCAGCCCGGGCACTGAAGCTTTCTCT. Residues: CASSPGTEAFS.

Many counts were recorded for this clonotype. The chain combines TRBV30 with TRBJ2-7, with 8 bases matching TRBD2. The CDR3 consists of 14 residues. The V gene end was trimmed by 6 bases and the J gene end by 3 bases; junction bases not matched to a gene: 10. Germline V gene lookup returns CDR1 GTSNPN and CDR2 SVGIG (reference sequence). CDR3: CACYGLAGNYEQYF. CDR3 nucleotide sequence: TGTGCCTGCTACGGACTAGCAGGAAACTACGAGCAGTACTTC.

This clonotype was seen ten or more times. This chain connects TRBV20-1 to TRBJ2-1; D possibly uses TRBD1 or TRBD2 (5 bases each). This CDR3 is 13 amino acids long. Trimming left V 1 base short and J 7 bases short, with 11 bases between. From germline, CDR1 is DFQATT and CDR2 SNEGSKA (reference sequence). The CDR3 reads CSARALRGNEQFF. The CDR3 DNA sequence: TGCAGTGCTAGAGCCTTGAGGGGTAATGAGCAGTTCTTC.

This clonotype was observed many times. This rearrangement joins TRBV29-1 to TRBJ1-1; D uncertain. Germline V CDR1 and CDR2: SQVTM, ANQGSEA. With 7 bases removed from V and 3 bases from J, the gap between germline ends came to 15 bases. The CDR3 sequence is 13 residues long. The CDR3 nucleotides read TGCAGCGCTCGCCGGAGGGTGGACACTGAAGCTTTCTTT. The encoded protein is CSARRRVDTEAFF. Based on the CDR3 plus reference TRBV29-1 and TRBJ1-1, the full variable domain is SAVISQKPSRDICQRGTSLTIQCQVDSQVTMMFWYRQQPGQSLTLIATANQGSEATYESGFVIDKFPISRPNLTFSTLTVSNMSPEDSSIYLCSARRRVDTEAFFGQGTRLTVV.

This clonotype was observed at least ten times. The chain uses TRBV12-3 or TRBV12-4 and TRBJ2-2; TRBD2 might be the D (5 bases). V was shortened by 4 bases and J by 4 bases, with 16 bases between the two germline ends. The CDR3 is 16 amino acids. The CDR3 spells CASSYGERSGTGELFF. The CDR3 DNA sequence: TGTGCCAGCAGTTACGGGGAGAGAAGCGGCACCGGGGAGCTGTTTTTT.

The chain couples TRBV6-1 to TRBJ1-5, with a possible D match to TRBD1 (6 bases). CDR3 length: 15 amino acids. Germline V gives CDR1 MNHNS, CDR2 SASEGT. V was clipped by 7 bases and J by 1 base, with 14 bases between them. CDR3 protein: CASTDRPGSNQPQHF. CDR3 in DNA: TGTGCCAGCACAGACAGGCCTGGGAGCAATCAGCCCCAGCATTTT.

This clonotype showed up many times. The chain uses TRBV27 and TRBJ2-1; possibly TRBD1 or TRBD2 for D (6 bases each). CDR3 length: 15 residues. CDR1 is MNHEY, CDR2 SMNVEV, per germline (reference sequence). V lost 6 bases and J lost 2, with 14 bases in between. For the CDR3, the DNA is TGTGCCAGCAGGTATGGGGGGCGGACCTACAATGAGCAGTTCTTC. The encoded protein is CASRYGGRTYNEQFF.

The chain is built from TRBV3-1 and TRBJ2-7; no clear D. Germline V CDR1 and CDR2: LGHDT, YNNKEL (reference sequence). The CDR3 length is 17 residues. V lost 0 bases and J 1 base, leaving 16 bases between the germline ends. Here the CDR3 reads CASSQDPSGLTSYEQYF. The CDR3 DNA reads TGTGCCAGCAGCCAAGATCCGTCCGGGCTAACTTCCTACGAGCAGTACTTC.

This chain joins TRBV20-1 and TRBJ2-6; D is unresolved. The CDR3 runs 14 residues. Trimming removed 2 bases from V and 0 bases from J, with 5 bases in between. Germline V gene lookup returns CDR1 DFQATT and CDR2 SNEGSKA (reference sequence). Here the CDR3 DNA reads TGCAGTGCTAGAATCAGCTCTGGGGCCAACGTCCTGACTTTC. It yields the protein CSARISSGANVLTF.

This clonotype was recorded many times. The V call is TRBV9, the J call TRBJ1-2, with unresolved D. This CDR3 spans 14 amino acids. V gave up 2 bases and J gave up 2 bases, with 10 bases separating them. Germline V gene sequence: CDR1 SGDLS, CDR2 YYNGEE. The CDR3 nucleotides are TGTGCCAGCAGCGTCCAGGAAGGAAACTATGGCTACACCTTC. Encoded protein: CASSVQEGNYGYTF.

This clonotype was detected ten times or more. The CDR3 DNA reads TGTGCCAGCTCACTTGCCGGACTAGCGAGACTCACAGATACGCAGTATTTT. It codes for CASSLAGLARLTDTQYF. This chain uses TRBV18 with TRBJ2-3; 9 nucleotides align to TRBD2. The CDR3 consists of 17 residues. Germline values: CDR1 KGHSH, CDR2 LQKENI. With 4 bases clipped from V and 2 bases from J, the junction kept 10 bases outside the gene matches.

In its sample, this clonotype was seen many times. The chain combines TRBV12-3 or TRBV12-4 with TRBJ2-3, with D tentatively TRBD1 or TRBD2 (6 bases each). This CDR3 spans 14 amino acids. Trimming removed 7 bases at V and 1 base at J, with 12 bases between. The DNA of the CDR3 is TGTGCCAGCACCCAGAGGGGGGGCACAGATACGCAGTATTTT. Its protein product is CASTQRGGTDTQYF.

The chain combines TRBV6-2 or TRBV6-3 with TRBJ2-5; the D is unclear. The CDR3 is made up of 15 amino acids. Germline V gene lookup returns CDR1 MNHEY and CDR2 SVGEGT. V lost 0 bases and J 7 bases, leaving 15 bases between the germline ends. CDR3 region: CASSYSTALSGTQYF. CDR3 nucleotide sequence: TGTGCCAGCAGTTACTCGACTGCGCTTAGTGGGACCCAGTACTTC.

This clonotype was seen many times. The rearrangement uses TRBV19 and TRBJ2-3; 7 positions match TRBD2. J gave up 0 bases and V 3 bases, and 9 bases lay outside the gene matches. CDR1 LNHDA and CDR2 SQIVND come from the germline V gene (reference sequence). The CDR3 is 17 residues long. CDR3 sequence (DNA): TGTGCCAGTAGTATCTCGGGAGAAGCGGGAAGCACAGATACGCAGTATTTT. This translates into CASSISGEAGSTDTQYF.

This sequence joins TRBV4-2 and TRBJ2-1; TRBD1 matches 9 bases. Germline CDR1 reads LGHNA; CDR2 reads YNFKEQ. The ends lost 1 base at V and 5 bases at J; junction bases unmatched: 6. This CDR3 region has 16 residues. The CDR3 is CASSQVKGQGNNEQFF. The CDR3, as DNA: TGTGCCAGCAGCCAAGTTAAGGGACAGGGTAACAATGAGCAGTTCTTC.

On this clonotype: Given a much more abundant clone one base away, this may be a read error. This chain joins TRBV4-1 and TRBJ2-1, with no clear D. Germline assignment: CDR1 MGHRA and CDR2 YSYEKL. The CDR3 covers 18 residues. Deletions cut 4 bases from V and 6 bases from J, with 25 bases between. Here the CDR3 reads CASSRVSVAHRWSNEQFF. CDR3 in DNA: TGCGCCAGCAGCCGAGTCTCGGTTGCACATAGATGGTCCAATGAGCAGTTCTTC.